This T cell receptor beta chain was profiled in a study of beta chain features in type 1 diabetes. Study background: Patients were similar to healthy donors in age and gender (as well as in cell yields).

With regard to this clone: The target antigen is unknown.

Findings and limits, study-wide: The study notes PCR might favor shorter templates equally in patients and controls.

Of the isolated RNA, all was reverse transcribed, and so the sequenced material was expressed TCRB transcripts. The data were produced by immunoSEQ multiplex PCR, yet TCRdb's version contains in-frame clones alone and is incomplete. The sample lists 240,000 or so clones; 25% to 30% were seen once. Looked up from germline, CDR1 is SGHVS and CDR2 is FQNEAQ. The junction had 4 bases not matched to a gene; V was cut back by 0 bases and J by 3 bases. This CDR3 comprises 15 residues. CD45RO/CCR7/CD25/CD127/CD95/CD27 sorting isolated CD4+ naive, central memory, regulatory and stem cell-like memory cells. All sorted populations exceeded 95% purity.

The source is a man aged 30 to 39 in good health. Sequencing was performed on central memory CD4+ T cells from blood. V gene TRBV7-8 combines with J gene TRBJ2-7, with 8 bases aligning to TRBD1. Written as DNA, the CDR3 is TGTGCCAGCAGCTTAGCGTCAGGGGGCTACTACGAGCAGTACTTC. Amino acid sequence: CASSLASGGYYEQYF.